Detailed here is one TCR beta chain. This clone was counted a single time. Its binding antigen is unknown. Per-base qualities were not stored, and no clone one base away is much larger. The library came from the immunoSEQ multiplex PCR assay. In its TCRdb copy, this immuneACCESS table keeps in-frame sequences only and misses some clones. Where compared with another copy, unresolved V genes explain less than half of these, and the others have no known cause. The sample table shows a few hundred thousand clones, and approximately 95% are seen once. Around 0.019% of the sample comes from the top ten. Between the V and J ends, shortened by 7 bases and 3 bases respectively, the junction contains 13 bases. The germline V gene supplies CDR1 MGHDK and CDR2 SYGVNS. From the cysteine through the phenylalanine, the CDR3 covers 13 amino acids. CDR3 DNA only is kept here, 39 bases in frame from base 1. The data derive from a study of shared T cell receptors in the human thymus (dated by TCRdb to about 2021). With regard to the full study: The study examined how self-reactive, shared T-cell receptor alpha chains are generated in the human thymus.

The V and J genes are TRBV25-1 and TRBJ2-7; the D call is possibly TRBD1 or TRBD2, each sharing 7 bases. The specimen sequenced was thymocytes. The clonotype was recovered from a human donor. The bases read TGTGCCAGCAAGGGGAGGGGGCTCTACGAGCAGTACTTC. Its protein product is CASKGRGLYEQYF.